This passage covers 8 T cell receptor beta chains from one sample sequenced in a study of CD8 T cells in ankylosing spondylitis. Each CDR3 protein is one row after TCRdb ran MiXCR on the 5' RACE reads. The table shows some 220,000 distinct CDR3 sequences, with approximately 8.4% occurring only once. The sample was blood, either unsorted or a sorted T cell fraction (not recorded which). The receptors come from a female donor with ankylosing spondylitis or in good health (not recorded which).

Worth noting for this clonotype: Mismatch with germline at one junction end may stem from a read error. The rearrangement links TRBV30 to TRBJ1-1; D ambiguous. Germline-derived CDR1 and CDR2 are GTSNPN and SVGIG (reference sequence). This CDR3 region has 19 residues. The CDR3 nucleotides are TGTGCCTGGAGTGCTAGTCTTTTCCGGGTCCGTGGGAAGAACACTGAGGCTTTCTTT. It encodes CAWSASLFRVRGKNTEAFF.

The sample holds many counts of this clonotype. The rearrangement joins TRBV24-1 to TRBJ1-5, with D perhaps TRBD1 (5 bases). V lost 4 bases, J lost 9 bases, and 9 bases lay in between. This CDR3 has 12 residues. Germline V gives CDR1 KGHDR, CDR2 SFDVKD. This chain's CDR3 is CATSDPGTPQHF. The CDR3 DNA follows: TGTGCCACCAGTGACCCCGGGACGCCCCAGCATTTT.

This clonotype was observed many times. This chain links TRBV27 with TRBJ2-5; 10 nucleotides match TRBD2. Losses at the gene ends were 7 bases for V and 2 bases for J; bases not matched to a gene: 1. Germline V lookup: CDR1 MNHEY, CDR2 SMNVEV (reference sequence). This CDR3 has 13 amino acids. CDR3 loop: CASKLAGQETQYF. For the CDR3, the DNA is TGTGCCAGCAAACTAGCGGGACAAGAGACCCAGTACTTC.

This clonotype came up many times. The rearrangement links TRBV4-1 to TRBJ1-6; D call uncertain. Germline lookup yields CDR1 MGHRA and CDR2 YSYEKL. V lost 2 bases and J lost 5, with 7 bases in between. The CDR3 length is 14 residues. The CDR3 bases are TGCGCCAGCAGCCAAATACAAAATAATTCACCCCTCCACTTT. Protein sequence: CASSQIQNNSPLHF.

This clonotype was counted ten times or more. The CDR3 protein is CASSYSTSGDHNEQFF. The CDR3 bases are TGTGCCAGCAGTTACTCAACTAGCGGAGATCATAATGAGCAGTTCTTC. This chain uses TRBV6-5 with TRBJ2-1; TRBD2 matches at 8 bases. The CDR3 is made up of 16 amino acids. The V and J ends lost 0 bases and 7 bases, in that order; junction bases with no gene match: 8. Germline values: CDR1 MNHEY, CDR2 SVGAGI.

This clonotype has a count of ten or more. CDR3 in DNA: TGTGCCAGCAGGGTTGCATTACGGTGGGGGAGGGGCAATGAGCAGTTCTTC. It yields the protein CASRVALRWGRGNEQFF. This chain links TRBV6-2 or TRBV6-3 with TRBJ2-1; 7 nucleotides match TRBD2. Trimming took 6 bases from V and 6 from J; bases not matched to a gene: 17. The CDR3 sequence is 17 residues long. Germline V CDR1 and CDR2: MNHEY, SVGEGT.

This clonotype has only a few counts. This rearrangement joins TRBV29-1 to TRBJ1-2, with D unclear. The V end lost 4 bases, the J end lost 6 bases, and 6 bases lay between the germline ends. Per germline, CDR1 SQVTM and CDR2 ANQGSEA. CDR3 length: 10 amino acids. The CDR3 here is CSVGGDGYTF. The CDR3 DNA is TGCAGCGTTGGTGGGGATGGCTACACCTTC.

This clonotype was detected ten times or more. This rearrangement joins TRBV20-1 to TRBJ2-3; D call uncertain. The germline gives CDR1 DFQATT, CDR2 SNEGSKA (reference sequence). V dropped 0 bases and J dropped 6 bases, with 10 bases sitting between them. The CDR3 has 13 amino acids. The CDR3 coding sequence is TGCAGTGCTAGAGATCGGATGTTCGATACGCAGTATTTT. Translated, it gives CSARDRMFDTQYF.